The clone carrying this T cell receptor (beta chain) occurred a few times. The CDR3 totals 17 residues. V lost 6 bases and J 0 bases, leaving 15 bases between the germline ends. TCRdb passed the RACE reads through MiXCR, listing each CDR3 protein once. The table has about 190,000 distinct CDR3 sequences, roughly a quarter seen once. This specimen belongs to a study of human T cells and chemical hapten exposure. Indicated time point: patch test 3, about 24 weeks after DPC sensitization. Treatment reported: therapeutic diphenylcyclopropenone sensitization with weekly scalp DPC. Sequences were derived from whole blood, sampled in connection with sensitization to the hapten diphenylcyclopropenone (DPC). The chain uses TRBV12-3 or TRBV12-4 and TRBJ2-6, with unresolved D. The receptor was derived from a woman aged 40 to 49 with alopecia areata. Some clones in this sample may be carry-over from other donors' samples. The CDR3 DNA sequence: TGTGCCAGCAGACCCCCTCACAGTAGCTCTGGGGCCAACGTCCTGACTTTC. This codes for CASRPPHSSSGANVLTF.